Sequencing of this TCR beta chain was carried out in a study of T cell responses to AZD1222 COVID-19 vaccine. Study-wide points: Spike-specific TCR breadth and depth rose after two AZD1222 doses. There were mostly white British donors and more females than males, and clonal diversity was possibly underestimated.

Produced via immunoSEQ multiplex PCR; TCRdb's table is partial and in-frame only. The sample records about 150,000 clones, roughly nine tenths being singletons. A remark on this clone: What it recognizes is unknown.

This TCR was sampled from an adult who received the AZD1222 COVID-19 vaccine. The sequencing used peripheral blood, collected 28 days after the second AZD1222 dose.

DNA of the CDR3: TGTGCCAGCAGCTTCGACAGGACCCAGTACTTC. Protein product: CASSFDRTQYF. The chain uses TRBV7-9 and TRBJ2-5; D perhaps matches TRBD1 (5 bases). V gave up 3 bases and J gave up 7 bases, with 6 bases separating them. The CDR3 totals 11 residues. Germline CDR1 reads SEHNR; CDR2 reads FQNEAQ (reference sequence).